Listed below are T cell receptor beta chains from one sample, sequenced in a study of control samples from healthy donors and cancer patients. Using immunoSEQ multiplex PCR, the repertoire was profiled, and TCRdb retains in-frame clones only, with some absent. This table has just over 80,000 clones, about 90% appearing once. Material for sequencing was blood. The source of these receptors is a man aged 50 to 60 in good health. Each CDR3 is given with its conserved first and last residue. A D gene is named only where the DNA matches it firmly. Clone size is shown for a subset of rows, as once, few, many or a class of expanded clone.

v_gene	abundance	j_gene	d_gene	CDR3nt	CDR3aa
TRBV6-1	NA	TRBJ1-3	NA	TGTGCCAGCAGTGAAGCTGACCTTCGCGGGGTCTCTGGAAACACCATATATTTT	CASSEADLRGVSGNTIYF
TRBV11-3	NA	TRBJ2-7	TRBD1	TGTGCCAGCAGCCCCAACGCAATGACAGGGTCCTACGAGCAGTACTTC	CASSPNAMTGSYEQYF
TRBV7-9	few	TRBJ2-4	TRBD2	TGTGCCAGCAGCTTGGGAGGGATAGCCACGAAAAACATTCAGTACTTC	CASSLGGIATKNIQYF
TRBV12-3/TRBV12-4	NA	TRBJ2-7	TRBD1	TGTGCCAGCGGGACAGGGTTGACCTACGAGCAGTACTTC	CASGTGLTYEQYF
TRBV10-2	NA	TRBJ2-5	NA	TGCGCCAGCCGGGGGATAGTCGGGAAATTTCTTGAGACCCAGTACTTC	CASRGIVGKFLETQYF
TRBV5-1	few	TRBJ2-5	TRBD2	TGCGCCAGCAGCTTGGCAGCGGGGGGCCCCAAGTACTTC	CASSLAAGGPKYF
TRBV18	NA	TRBJ1-1	NA	TGTGCCAGCTCACCACGGGTCGAAAGAGCTTTCTTT	CASSPRVERAFF
TRBV9	NA	TRBJ2-5	TRBD2	TGTGCCAGCAGCGTAGGAGGGGCCGGGGGGGAGACCCAGTACTTC	CASSVGGAGGETQYF
TRBV7-9	NA	TRBJ2-7	NA	TGTGCCAGCACGCAAACGATGGGGGACGAGCAGTACTTC	CASTQTMGDEQYF
TRBV6-4	NA	TRBJ1-5	NA	TGTGCCAGCAGAGCCTACCTACAGGGAGGGTTCAATCAGCCCCAGCATTTT	CASRAYLQGGFNQPQHF
TRBV6-4	once	TRBJ1-1	NA	TGTGCCAGCAGCCCGGCGAGTGGCACTGAAGCTTTCTTT	CASSPASGTEAFF
TRBV27	once	TRBJ1-2	TRBD1	TGTGCCAGCAGTATTCAGGGGGCTGACTCTGGCTACACCTTC	CASSIQGADSGYTF
TRBV5-1	NA	TRBJ1-4	NA	TGCGCCAGCAGCTTGGTCGGAGCAACTAATGAAAAACTGTTTTTT	CASSLVGATNEKLFF
TRBV24-1	NA	TRBJ1-4	TRBD1	TGTGCCACCAGTGGACGGGACACCCAGGGGGGCGAAAAACTGTTTTTT	CATSGRDTQGGEKLFF
TRBV2	NA	TRBJ1-4	NA	TGTGCCAGCAGCATACCTAGGGGGACGGATGAAAAACTGTTTTTT	CASSIPRGTDEKLFF
TRBV7-9	NA	TRBJ1-5	NA	TGTGCCAGCAGCTTGGACCATCAGCCCCAGCATTTT	CASSLDHQPQHF
TRBV6-1	NA	TRBJ1-1	NA	TGTGCCAGCAGTGAAAGAAGTTACGGTGAAGCTTTCTTT	CASSERSYGEAFF